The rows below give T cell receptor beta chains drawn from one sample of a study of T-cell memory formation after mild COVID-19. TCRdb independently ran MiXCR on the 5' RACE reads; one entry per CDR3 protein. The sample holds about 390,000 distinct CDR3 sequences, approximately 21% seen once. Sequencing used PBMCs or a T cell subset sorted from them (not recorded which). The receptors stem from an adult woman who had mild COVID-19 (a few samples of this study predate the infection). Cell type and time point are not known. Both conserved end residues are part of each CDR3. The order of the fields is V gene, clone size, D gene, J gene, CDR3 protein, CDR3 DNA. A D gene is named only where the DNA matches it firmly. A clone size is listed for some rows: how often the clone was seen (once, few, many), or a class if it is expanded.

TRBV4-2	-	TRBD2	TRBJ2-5	CASSPPFWRGVGEETQYF	TGTGCCAGCAGCCCACCCTTCTGGCGGGGGGTGGGCGAAGAGACCCAGTACTTC
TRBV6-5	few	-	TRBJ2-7	CASTRSTLSYEQYF	TGTGCCAGCACCCGATCTACCCTCTCCTACGAGCAGTACTTC
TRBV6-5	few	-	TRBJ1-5	CASSYSWAQPQHF	TGTGCCAGCAGTTACAGTTGGGCACAGCCCCAGCATTTT
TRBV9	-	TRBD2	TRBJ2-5	CASSAGLAGYLEETQYF	TGTGCCAGCAGCGCAGGACTAGCGGGATACCTCGAAGAGACCCAGTACTTC
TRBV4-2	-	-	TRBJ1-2	CASSQGLGGGNYGYTF	TGTGCCAGCAGCCAAGGGTTGGGAGGGGGGAACTATGGCTACACCTTC
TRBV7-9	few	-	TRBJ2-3	CASSQLKGTDTQYF	TGTGCCAGCAGCCAACTCAAGGGCACAGATACGCAGTATTTT
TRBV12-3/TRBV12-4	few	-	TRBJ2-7	CASSFRVAGENEQYF	TGTGCCAGCAGTTTCAGGGTGGCAGGCGAGAACGAGCAGTACTTC
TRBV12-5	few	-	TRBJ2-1	CASGLVNNEQFF	TGTGCTAGTGGTTTGGTAAACAATGAGCAGTTCTTC
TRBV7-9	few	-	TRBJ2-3	CASSPGTNAGTDTQYF	TGTGCCAGCAGCCCCGGGACAAACGCAGGTACAGATACGCAGTATTTT
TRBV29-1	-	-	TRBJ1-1	CSESPGGTEAFF	TGCAGCGAGTCACCGGGAGGGACTGAAGCTTTCTTT
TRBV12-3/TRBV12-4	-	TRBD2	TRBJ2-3	CASSRIAGVSTDTQYF	TGTGCCAGCAGCCGGATAGCGGGGGTGAGCACAGATACGCAGTATTTT
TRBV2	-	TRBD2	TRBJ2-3	CASRGTSREDTQYF	TGTGCCAGCAGGGGGACTAGCCGTGAAGATACGCAGTATTTT
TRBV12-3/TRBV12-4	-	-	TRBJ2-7	CASSLTWGYEQYF	TGTGCCAGCAGTTTAACGTGGGGTTACGAGCAGTACTTC
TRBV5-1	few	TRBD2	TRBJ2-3	CASSLVVLATESFTDTQYF	TGCGCCAGCAGCTTGGTCGTACTAGCGACCGAGTCCTTCACAGATACGCAGTATTTT
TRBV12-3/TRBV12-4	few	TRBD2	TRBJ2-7	CASSRQGSGSAYEQYF	TGTGCCAGCAGTCGACAAGGTAGCGGGAGCGCCTACGAGCAGTACTTC
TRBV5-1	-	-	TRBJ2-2	CASSFGDSNTGELFF	TGCGCCAGCAGCTTCGGGGACTCGAACACCGGGGAGCTGTTTTTT
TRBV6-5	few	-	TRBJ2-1	CASSRPGAGYNEQFF	TGTGCCAGCAGTAGACCAGGGGCGGGATACAATGAGCAGTTCTTC
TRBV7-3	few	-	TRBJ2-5	CASSVGGRKQETQYF	TGTGCCAGCAGCGTAGGAGGACGGAAACAAGAGACCCAGTACTTC
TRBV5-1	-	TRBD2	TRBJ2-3	CASSLVPSGGPLTDTQYF	TGCGCCAGCAGCTTGGTCCCAAGCGGGGGCCCACTCACAGATACGCAGTATTTT
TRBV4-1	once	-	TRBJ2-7	CASSQPGSPSEQYF	TGCGCCAGCAGCCAACCGGGGAGCCCCTCCGAGCAGTACTTC
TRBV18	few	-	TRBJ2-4	CASSPAGQAKNIQYF	TGTGCCAGCTCACCAGCGGGGCAAGCCAAAAACATTCAGTACTTC
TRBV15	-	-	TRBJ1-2	CATSRDWGRARAGYTF	TGTGCCACCAGCAGAGATTGGGGGCGAGCGCGGGCCGGCTACACCTTC
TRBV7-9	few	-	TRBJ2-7	CASSSRDGGDEQYF	TGTGCCAGCAGCTCGAGGGACGGAGGCGACGAGCAGTACTTC
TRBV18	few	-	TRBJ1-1	CASSPWEDVNTEAFF	TGTGCCAGCTCACCTTGGGAGGACGTGAACACTGAAGCTTTCTTT
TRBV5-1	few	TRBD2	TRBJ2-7	CASSFKAVGSGVSYEQYF	TGCGCCAGCAGCTTTAAAGCTGTGGGTAGCGGGGTCTCCTACGAGCAGTACTTC
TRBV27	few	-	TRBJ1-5	CASSPSSNQPQHF	TGTGCCAGCAGTCCGAGTAGCAATCAGCCCCAGCATTTT
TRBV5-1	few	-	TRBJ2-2	CASSPDSSVGELFF	TGCGCCAGCAGCCCGGACAGTTCGGTCGGGGAGCTGTTTTTT
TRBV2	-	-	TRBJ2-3	CASSKPRGGKDTQYF	TGTGCCAGCTCAAAGCCCAGGGGGGGGAAAGATACGCAGTATTTT
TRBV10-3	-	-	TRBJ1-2	CAISEISPYGYTF	TGTGCCATCAGTGAGATATCCCCGTATGGCTACACCTTC
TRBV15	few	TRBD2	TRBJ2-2	CATSRIASGEDTGELFF	TGTGCCACCAGCAGAATTGCTAGCGGGGAGGACACCGGGGAGCTGTTTTTT
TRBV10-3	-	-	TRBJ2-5	CAISGRPETQYF	TGTGCCATCAGTGGACGGCCGGAGACCCAGTACTTC
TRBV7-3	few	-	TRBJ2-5	CASSRSRTEETQYF	TGTGCCAGCAGCCGTTCCCGGACAGAAGAGACCCAGTACTTC
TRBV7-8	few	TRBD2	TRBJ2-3	CASSSRTSGNTDTQYF	TGTGCCAGCAGCTCCCGGACTAGCGGGAACACAGATACGCAGTATTTT
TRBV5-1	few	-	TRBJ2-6	CASSSEQGGSGANVLTF	TGCGCCAGCTCCTCGGAGCAGGGGGGATCTGGGGCCAACGTCCTGACTTTC
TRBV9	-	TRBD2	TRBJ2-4	CASSEGTSGLAKNIQYF	TGTGCCAGCAGCGAAGGGACTAGCGGATTAGCCAAAAACATTCAGTACTTC